This passage covers 23 T cell receptor beta chains from one sample sequenced in a study of blood T cell repertoires in COVID-19. TCRdb's table, derived via immunoSEQ multiplex PCR, lists solely in-frame clones and lacks some. The table includes roughly 180,000 clones, less than 90% detected once. The sample was peripheral blood. The receptors derive from a man between 65 and 85 years old with active or convalescent COVID-19.

This clone was detected once. The chain is built from TRBV15 and TRBJ1-3, with D possibly matching TRBD1 (5 bases). V was shortened by 0 bases and J by 3 bases, with 9 bases between the two germline ends. The CDR3 covers 15 residues. CDR1 is LNHNV and CDR2 is YYDKDF in the germline V gene (reference sequence). CDR3 in DNA: TGTGCCACCAGCAGAGAAAGGGGAAGTGGAAACACCATATATTTT. Its translation is CATSRERGSGNTIYF.

This sequence joins TRBV30 and TRBJ1-1; D gene ambiguous. The length of the CDR3 is 13 residues. Germline V gene lookup returns CDR1 GTSNPN and CDR2 SVGIG (reference sequence). V lost 2 bases, J lost 2 bases, and 9 bases lay in between. The chain's CDR3 is CAWSSNSNTEAFF. The CDR3 DNA follows: TGTGCCTGGAGTAGTAACAGCAACACTGAAGCTTTCTTT.

The chain couples TRBV27 to TRBJ1-1; no definite D call. CDR3 length: 15 amino acids. V dropped 2 bases and J dropped 1 base, with 11 bases sitting between them. Germline loops: CDR1 MNHEY, CDR2 SMNVEV (reference sequence). The CDR3 DNA follows: TGTGCCAGCAGTTTAGGGCCTCCCTGGAACACTGAAGCTTTCTTT. Amino acid sequence: CASSLGPPWNTEAFF.

V is TRBV7-6 and J is TRBJ2-7, with TRBD2 matching over 9 bases. The CDR3 runs to 18 residues. Germline loops: CDR1 SGHVS, CDR2 FNYEAQ. J lost 0 bases, V lost 5 bases, and 14 bases had no gene match. The CDR3 region has the DNA TGTGCCAGCAGCCCCTTACGGGGTAGCGGGGGAAGCTCCTACGAGCAGTACTTC. As protein: CASSPLRGSGGSSYEQYF.

The chain employs TRBV19 and TRBJ2-5; D is unclear. Germline CDR1 reads LNHDA; CDR2 reads SQIVND (reference sequence). The CDR3 spans 13 residues. Trimming removed 3 bases from V and 1 base from J, with 6 bases in between. CDR3 residues: CASSITAQETQYF. The DNA of the CDR3 is TGTGCCAGTAGTATCACAGCCCAAGAGACCCAGTACTTC.

In nucleotides, the CDR3 is TGTGCCAGCAGCTTGGTTTCAGGGGCGAACACCGGGGAGCTGTTTTTT. As protein: CASSLVSGANTGELFF. J is TRBJ2-2 and V is TRBV5-5, with D perhaps matching TRBD1 (6 bases). Germline V lookup: CDR1 SGHKS, CDR2 YYEKEE (reference sequence). This CDR3 is built from 16 residues. Trimming left V 0 bases short and J 0 bases short, with 9 bases between.

The V and J genes are TRBV15 and TRBJ1-5, with a weak D call TRBD1 (5 bases). The V gene lost 0 bases and the J gene lost 6 bases, with 12 bases spanning the gap. This CDR3 region has 15 residues. The V gene's germline CDR1 is LNHNV and CDR2 YYDKDF (reference sequence). The CDR3 DNA reads as TGTGCCACCAGCAGAGATCTAGGGGTGGGTCAGCCCCAGCATTTT. Amino acid sequence: CATSRDLGVGQPQHF.

This sequence joins TRBV2 and TRBJ2-3, with D unresolved. Trimming shortened V by 6 bases and J by 2 bases, and 12 bases separated the two germline ends. This CDR3 has 14 residues. Germline V CDR1 and CDR2: SNHLY, FYNNEI. The CDR3 reads CASSDQRFTDTQYF. CDR3 coding DNA: TGTGCCAGCAGCGACCAGAGGTTCACAGATACGCAGTATTTT.

V and J are TRBV30 and TRBJ1-1; D is perhaps TRBD1 (6 bases). In germline, CDR1 is GTSNPN, CDR2 SVGIG (reference sequence). The V and J ends lost 1 base and 6 bases respectively, with 12 bases between them. The CDR3 length is 13 residues. Here the CDR3 DNA reads TGTGCCTGGAGTGGACAGGCAAGGGCTGAAGCTTTCTTT. As protein: CAWSGQARAEAFF.

This clone has more than one count but fewer than ten. Other DNA sequences within the sample encode an identical CDR3. The V and J genes are TRBV4-3 and TRBJ2-7; 10 bases agree with TRBD1. The CDR3 spans 15 residues. The V gene end was trimmed by 1 base and the J gene end by 6 bases; junction bases not matched to a gene: 6. CDR1 is LGHNA, CDR2 YSLEER, per germline. The CDR3 sequence: CASSQGRTGGSEQYF. For the CDR3, the DNA is TGCGCCAGCAGCCAAGGCCGGACAGGGGGAAGCGAGCAGTACTTC.

This clone was detected only a few times. The chain recombines TRBV5-1 with TRBJ1-6, with TRBD1 matching 8 bases. Trimming at V came to 0 bases and at J to 10 bases, leaving 6 bases not matched to a gene. Germline CDR1 and CDR2: SGHRS and YFSETQ. The CDR3 is 15 amino acids. CDR3 in amino acids: CASSLDGTGASPLHF. The CDR3 DNA reads TGCGCCAGCAGCTTGGATGGGACAGGTGCCTCACCCCTCCACTTT.

V usage is TRBV6-6 and J usage is TRBJ1-2; 7 bases match TRBD1. Trimming at V came to 0 bases and at J to 9 bases, leaving 4 bases not matched to a gene. The germline gives CDR1 MNHNY, CDR2 SVGAGI (reference sequence). The CDR3 totals 13 residues. The CDR3 DNA sequence: TGTGCCAGCAGTTACTCAGGGGGCGATCGCTACACCTTC. This encodes CASSYSGGDRYTF.

This clone appeared a single time. The chain joins TRBV19 to TRBJ2-3, with D tentatively TRBD2 (5 bases). CDR3 length: 14 residues. Germline V gene data show CDR1 as LNHDA and CDR2 as SQIVND (reference sequence). V lost 7 bases, J lost 4 bases, and 15 bases lay in between. Here the CDR3 reads CASIGYQRSDTQYF. CDR3 in DNA: TGTGCCAGTATCGGGTACCAGCGGTCAGATACGCAGTATTTT.

This clone has a handful of counts. V usage is TRBV11-2 and J usage is TRBJ1-1; possible D gene TRBD1, 5 bases. The CDR3 has 13 residues. CDR1 is SGHAT and CDR2 is FQNNGV in the germline V gene. V gave up 6 bases and J gave up 4 bases, with 12 bases separating them. CDR3 sequence (DNA): TGTGCCAGCAGTCCAGGGACTCTCACTGAAGCTTTCTTT. Encoded protein: CASSPGTLTEAFF.

The V call is TRBV28, the J call TRBJ2-7; tentative D call: TRBD1 (5 bases). The germline gives CDR1 MDHEN, CDR2 SYDVKM. This CDR3 has 15 residues. V shed 6 bases and J shed 1 base, with 16 bases lying between them. CDR3: CASSLQGFSSYEQYF. CDR3 in DNA: TGTGCCAGCAGCCTTCAGGGATTTTCGTCCTACGAGCAGTACTTC.

The chain couples TRBV9 to TRBJ2-7; perhaps TRBD2 as D (6 bases). Germline V lookup: CDR1 SGDLS, CDR2 YYNGEE. Trimming cost V 1 base and J 3 bases, with 11 bases left between them. The length of the CDR3 is 14 residues. The CDR3 loop reads CASSVSSGVYEQYF. The DNA for the CDR3 is TGTGCCAGCAGCGTAAGTAGCGGAGTCTACGAGCAGTACTTC.

The chain joins TRBV6-6 to TRBJ2-1; 7 bases fit TRBD1. The junction had 2 bases not matched to a gene; V was cut back by 2 bases and J by 4 bases. The CDR3 sequence is 14 residues long. Germline V gene data show CDR1 as MNHNY and CDR2 as SVGAGI (reference sequence). The CDR3, as DNA: TGTGCCAGCAGTTACCGGGACAGATACAATGAGCAGTTCTTC. Its translation is CASSYRDRYNEQFF.

This clone has more than one count but fewer than ten. The chain carries TRBV5-1 and TRBJ2-5; tentatively, D is TRBD1 (6 bases). The germline V gene encodes CDR1 SGHRS and CDR2 YFSETQ. This CDR3 is built from 16 residues. Trimming removed 6 bases from V and 0 bases from J, with 18 bases in between. CDR3 nucleotide sequence: TGCGCCAGCACGCTTTTACAGGGCGGTGACCAAGAGACCCAGTACTTC. Translating it yields CASTLLQGGDQETQYF.

The V gene is TRBV2, the J gene TRBJ2-7, with 11 positions matching TRBD2. The CDR3 is 17 amino acids. V trimming: 7 bases; J trimming: 0 bases; junction bases outside the gene matches: 11. Germline V gene sequence: CDR1 SNHLY, CDR2 FYNNEI. CDR3 bases: TGTGCCAGCACTAGACGGCCTAGCGGGAGGACCTCCTACGAGCAGTACTTC. It specifies CASTRRPSGRTSYEQYF.

This chain links TRBV5-4 with TRBJ2-7; TRBD2 aligns across 7 bases. Germline-derived CDR1 and CDR2 are SGHNT and YYREEE (reference sequence). The CDR3 extends over 13 amino acids. V lost 7 bases, J lost 5 bases, and 9 bases stayed unmatched. The CDR3 DNA is TGTGCCAGCTCCGCTAGCGGCTGGGACGAGCAGTACTTC. Protein sequence: CASSASGWDEQYF.

The chain has TRBV18 and TRBJ1-5, with D unclear. Germline values: CDR1 KGHSH, CDR2 LQKENI. CDR3 size: 14 residues. The V and J ends lost 3 bases and 12 bases respectively, with 18 bases between them. CDR3 DNA sequence: TGTGCCAGCTCACCTGCCGAACGCTCCGGGGTCCAGCATTTT. Its translation is CASSPAERSGVQHF.

This clone was detected only once. The chain couples TRBV28 to TRBJ2-3, with TRBD2 as a possible D gene (5 bases). Trimming left V 6 bases short and J 0 bases short, with 10 bases between. Germline-derived CDR1 and CDR2 are MDHEN and SYDVKM. CDR3 size: 14 residues. CDR3 nucleotide sequence: TGTGCCAGCAGGCCCCGAGGGAGCACAGATACGCAGTATTTT. Amino acids: CASRPRGSTDTQYF. The full variable domain, in which reference TRBV28 and TRBJ2-3 provide the parts outside the CDR3, is DVKVTQSSRYLVKRTGEKVFLECVQDMDHENMFWYRQDPGLGLRLIYFSYDVKMKEKGDIPEGYSVSREKKERFSLILESASTNQTSMYLCASRPRGSTDTQYFGPGTRLTVL.

This clone was counted once. The chain has TRBV9 and TRBJ2-1, with 10 nucleotides matching TRBD2. Losses at the gene ends were 0 bases for V and 8 bases for J; bases not matched to a gene: 11. Per the germline V gene, CDR1 is SGDLS and CDR2 is YYNGEE. This CDR3 comprises 17 residues. The CDR3 reads CASSVATSGRAGDEQFF. The CDR3 nucleotides are TGTGCCAGCAGCGTAGCTACAAGCGGGAGGGCCGGTGATGAGCAGTTCTTC.